A selection of T cell receptor beta chains follows, all from one sample in a study of OX40 agonist ivuxolimab in advanced cancers. Only in-frame clones appear in the TCRdb table, and some are missing; sequencing was by immunoSEQ multiplex PCR. The profile shows more than 50,000 clones, roughly 86% of them singletons. Sequencing used CD4+ or CD8+ T cells sorted from blood, obtained in a trial of the OX40 agonist ivuxolimab. The receptor source for this set is an adult with an advanced solid tumor such as melanoma, head and neck, liver or kidney cancer. The CDR3 runs from the conserved cysteine through the conserved F or W. The D gene is left open where the match is weak. Size values are once, few and many counts, or a class for expanded clones, and some rows have none.

NA	TRBV4-1	TRBJ1-6	TRBD1	CASSQDSRVDRYNSPLHF	TGCGCCAGCAGCCAAGATTCAAGAGTGGACAGGTATAATTCACCCCTCCACTTT
NA	TRBV4-1	TRBJ2-7	TRBD2	CASSQALGTSGGPTYEQYF	TGCGCCAGCAGCCAAGCTCTAGGGACTAGCGGGGGGCCGACCTACGAGCAGTACTTC
NA	TRBV5-1	TRBJ2-1	TRBD1	CASSLEYRGPNEQFF	TGCGCCAGCAGCTTGGAGTACAGGGGACCCAATGAGCAGTTCTTC
NA	TRBV6-5	TRBJ2-5	NA	CASSYSGSSSETQYF	TGTGCCAGCAGTTACTCGGGATCGAGCAGCGAGACCCAGTACTTC
few	TRBV18	TRBJ1-1	NA	CASSPYQGNTEAFF	TGTGCCAGCTCACCATACCAGGGGAACACTGAAGCTTTCTTT
NA	TRBV7-2	TRBJ1-2	NA	CASSLGVRYGYTF	TGTGCCAGCAGCCTAGGGGTTCGATATGGCTACACCTTC
NA	TRBV7-9	TRBJ2-3	TRBD2	CASSSAGGPGSTDTQYF	TGTGCCAGCAGCTCAGCGGGAGGGCCGGGTAGCACAGATACGCAGTATTTT
NA	TRBV5-4	TRBJ2-3	TRBD2	CASSSGGGLAGTSDTQYF	TGTGCCAGCAGTTCCGGCGGGGGGCTAGCGGGAACTTCAGATACGCAGTATTTT
NA	TRBV6-6	TRBJ1-4	NA	CASIGRTNEKLFF	TGTGCCAGCATAGGGAGAACTAATGAAAAACTGTTTTTT
few	TRBV27	TRBJ2-4	NA	CASSSLAKNIQYF	TGTGCCAGCAGTTCGTTAGCCAAAAACATTCAGTACTTC
NA	TRBV5-6	TRBJ2-1	TRBD2	CASSFRTSGHNEQFF	TGTGCCAGCAGCTTCCGGACTAGCGGTCACAATGAGCAGTTCTTC
NA	TRBV28	TRBJ1-2	NA	CASSLSSVGGYTF	TGTGCCAGCAGTTTGTCCTCCGTCGGGGGCTACACCTTC
NA	TRBV2	TRBJ1-4	NA	CASSERVYEKLFF	TGTGCCAGCAGTGAACGGGTTTATGAAAAACTGTTTTTT
NA	TRBV19	TRBJ2-7	TRBD1	CASSPPGQIGYEQYF	TGTGCCAGTAGTCCTCCGGGACAGATCGGATACGAGCAGTACTTC
NA	TRBV4-3	TRBJ2-5	NA	CASSLEGRQAGETQYF	TGCGCCAGCAGCCTAGAAGGCAGACAGGCCGGAGAGACCCAGTACTTC
NA	TRBV7-9	TRBJ2-1	TRBD2	CASSLLRGGRARDNEQFF	TGTGCCAGCAGCTTATTGCGGGGCGGGAGGGCCCGCGACAATGAGCAGTTCTTC
NA	TRBV7-3	TRBJ2-5	TRBD2	CASSRASGSSETQYF	TGTGCCAGCAGCCGGGCGAGCGGGAGCTCAGAGACCCAGTACTTC
NA	TRBV29-1	TRBJ2-1	TRBD1	CSVSTGVNYNEQFF	TGCAGCGTTTCGACAGGGGTGAATTACAATGAGCAGTTCTTC
NA	TRBV5-4	TRBJ1-2	NA	CASSLIRGFGYTF	TGTGCCAGCAGTTTAATCAGGGGATTCGGCTACACCTTC
NA	TRBV20-1	TRBJ2-5	NA	CSAERAETQYF	TGCAGTGCGGAGCGGGCAGAGACCCAGTACTTC
NA	TRBV6-6	TRBJ2-5	NA	CAVTGGGGETQYF	TGTGCCGTCACGGGGGGCGGTGGAGAGACCCAGTACTTC
NA	TRBV5-5	TRBJ2-3	NA	CASSFRGIRETLADTQYF	TGTGCCAGCAGCTTTAGGGGCATTAGGGAGACATTGGCAGATACGCAGTATTTT
NA	TRBV5-1	TRBJ1-1	NA	CASSSLGLNTEAFF	TGCGCCAGCAGCTCGCTTGGTCTGAACACTGAAGCTTTCTTT
NA	TRBV6-1	TRBJ1-4	NA	CASSQQGSNEKLFF	TGTGCCAGCAGCCAACAGGGATCTAATGAAAAACTGTTTTTT
NA	TRBV2	TRBJ2-5	NA	CASSALGVSQETQYF	TGTGCCAGCAGTGCCCTCGGGGTGAGCCAAGAGACCCAGTACTTC